A selection of T cell receptor beta chains follows, all from one sample in a study of cytomegalovirus exposure and HLA in healthy donors. Profiled with immunoSEQ multiplex PCR; TCRdb holds only in-frame clones, not every one. The sample lists 100,000 to 150,000 clones; around 86% were seen once. The sequencing input was PBMCs. Receptors originate from a woman between 18 and 30 years old in good health and CMV-seronegative. The CDR3 runs from the conserved cysteine through the conserved F or W. A D gene is named only where the DNA matches it firmly. Not all rows give a size; the values are once, few, many and, for expanded clones, a class.

clone_size,d_call,v_call,j_call,cdr3_aa,cdr3_nt
-,-,TRBV27,TRBJ1-4,CASSTGQYATNEKLFF,TGTGCCAGCAGTACCGGACAGTATGCAACTAATGAAAAACTGTTTTTT
-,TRBD1,TRBV28,TRBJ2-3,CASSSGQDWDTQYF,TGTGCCAGCAGTTCCGGACAGGATTGGGATACGCAGTATTTT
-,TRBD1,TRBV11-2,TRBJ2-2,CASSLGLQRQGNTGELFF,TGTGCCAGCAGCTTAGGACTCCAGAGACAGGGGAACACCGGGGAGCTGTTTTTT
once,-,TRBV2,TRBJ2-1,CASIERERVYNEQFF,TGTGCCAGCATAGAGAGGGAGAGGGTCTACAATGAGCAGTTCTTC
-,TRBD2,TRBV9,TRBJ2-3,CASSVGASGSTDTQYF,TGTGCCAGCAGCGTAGGGGCTAGCGGGAGCACAGATACGCAGTATTTT
once,-,TRBV4-1,TRBJ1-4,CASSQAYRGSNEKLFF,TGCGCCAGCAGCCAAGCTTATCGGGGGTCTAATGAAAAACTGTTTTTT
-,-,TRBV6-1,TRBJ2-3,CASSESGGTSTDTQYF,TGTGCCAGCAGTGAGAGTGGCGGGACGAGCACAGATACGCAGTATTTT
-,TRBD2,TRBV7-2,TRBJ2-2,CASSRTSGSPGELFF,TGTGCCAGCAGCAGGACTAGCGGGAGCCCCGGGGAGCTGTTTTTT
-,TRBD1,TRBV7-9,TRBJ2-3,CASSTSYGQGYDTQYF,TGTGCCAGCAGCACGAGCTACGGACAGGGGTATGATACGCAGTATTTT
-,TRBD1,TRBV19,TRBJ1-1,CASSIAGTGNTEAFF,TGTGCCAGTAGTATAGCCGGGACAGGGAACACTGAAGCTTTCTTT
-,TRBD2,TRBV6-1,TRBJ2-5,CASSETVASGFQETQYF,TGTGCCAGCAGTGAAACGGTTGCTAGCGGGTTCCAAGAGACCCAGTACTTC